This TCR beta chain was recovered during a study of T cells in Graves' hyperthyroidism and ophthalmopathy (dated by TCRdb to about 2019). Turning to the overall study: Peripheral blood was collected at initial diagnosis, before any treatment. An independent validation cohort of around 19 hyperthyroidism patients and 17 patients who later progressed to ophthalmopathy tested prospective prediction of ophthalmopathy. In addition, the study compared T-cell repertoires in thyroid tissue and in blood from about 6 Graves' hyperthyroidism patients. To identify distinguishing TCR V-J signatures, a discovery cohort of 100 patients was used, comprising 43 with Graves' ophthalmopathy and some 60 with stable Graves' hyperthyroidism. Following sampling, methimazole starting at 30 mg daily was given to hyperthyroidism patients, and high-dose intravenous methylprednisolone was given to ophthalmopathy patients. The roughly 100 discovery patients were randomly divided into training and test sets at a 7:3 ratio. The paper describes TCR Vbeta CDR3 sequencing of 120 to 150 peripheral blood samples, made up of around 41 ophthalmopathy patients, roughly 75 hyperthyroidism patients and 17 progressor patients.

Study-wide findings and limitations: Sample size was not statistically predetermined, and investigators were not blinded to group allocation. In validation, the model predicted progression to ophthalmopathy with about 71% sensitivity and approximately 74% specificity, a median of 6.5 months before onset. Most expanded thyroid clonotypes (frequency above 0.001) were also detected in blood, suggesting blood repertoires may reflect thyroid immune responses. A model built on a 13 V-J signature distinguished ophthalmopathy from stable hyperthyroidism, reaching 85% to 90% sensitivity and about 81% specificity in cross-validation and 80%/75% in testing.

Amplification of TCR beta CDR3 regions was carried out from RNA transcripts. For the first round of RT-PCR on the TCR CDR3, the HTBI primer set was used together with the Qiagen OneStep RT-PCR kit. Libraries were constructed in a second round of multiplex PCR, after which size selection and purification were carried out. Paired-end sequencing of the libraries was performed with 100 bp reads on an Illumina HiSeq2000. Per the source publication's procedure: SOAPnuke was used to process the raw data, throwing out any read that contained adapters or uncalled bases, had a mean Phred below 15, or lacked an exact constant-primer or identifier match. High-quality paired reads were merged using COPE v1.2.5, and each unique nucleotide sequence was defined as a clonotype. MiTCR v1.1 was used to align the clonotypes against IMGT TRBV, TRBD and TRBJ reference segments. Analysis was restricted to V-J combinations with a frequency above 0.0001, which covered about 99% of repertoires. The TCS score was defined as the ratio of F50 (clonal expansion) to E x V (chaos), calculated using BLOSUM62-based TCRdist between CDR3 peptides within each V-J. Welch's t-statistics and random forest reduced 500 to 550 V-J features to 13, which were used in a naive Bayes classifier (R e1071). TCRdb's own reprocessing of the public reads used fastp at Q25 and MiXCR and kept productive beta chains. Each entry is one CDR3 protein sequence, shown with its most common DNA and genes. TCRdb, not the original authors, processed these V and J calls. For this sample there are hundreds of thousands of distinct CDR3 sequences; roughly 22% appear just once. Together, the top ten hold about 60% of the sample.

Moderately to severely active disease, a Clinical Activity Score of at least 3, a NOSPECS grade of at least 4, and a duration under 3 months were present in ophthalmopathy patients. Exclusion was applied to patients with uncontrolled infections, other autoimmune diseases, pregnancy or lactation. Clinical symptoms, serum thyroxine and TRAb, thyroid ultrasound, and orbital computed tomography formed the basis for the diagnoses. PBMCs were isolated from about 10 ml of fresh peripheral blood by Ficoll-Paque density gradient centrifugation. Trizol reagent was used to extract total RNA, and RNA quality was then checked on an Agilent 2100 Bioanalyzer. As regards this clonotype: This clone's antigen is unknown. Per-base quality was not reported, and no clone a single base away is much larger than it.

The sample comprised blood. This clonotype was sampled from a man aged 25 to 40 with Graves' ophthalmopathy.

The CDR3 region: CASSSLPGLAGEGNEQFF. The DNA is TGTGCCAGCAGTTCCCTCCCGGGACTAGCGGGAGAGGGCAATGAGCAGTTCTTC. Recombination linked TRBV12-3 or TRBV12-4 to TRBJ2-1; 14 of the junction bases match TRBD2. The CDR3 contains 18 residues, cysteine and phenylalanine counted. Left in the record is the CDR3 DNA by itself, 54 bases read in frame from the first base. Compared with germline, V lacks 4 bases and J lacks 6 bases; bases without a gene match: 11.